This T cell receptor beta chain emerged from a study of technical replicates of blood from several donors. Clones were sequenced by immunoSEQ multiplex PCR, and TCRdb holds only the in-frame ones, with some missing. Of just over 75,000 clones detected, approximately 93% appear once; the ten largest clones hold 0.35% to 0.5%. Trimming left V 3 bases short and J 1 base short, with 13 bases between. CDR3 size: 15 residues. Germline loops: CDR1 MNHEY, CDR2 SMNVEV (reference sequence). The sample holds a few counts of this clone. Specimen: T cells isolated from PBMCs. This clonotype was sampled from a human donor in good health. The rearrangement joins TRBV27 to TRBJ2-7; weak D call: TRBD2 (5 bases). CDR3 nucleotides: TGTGCCAGCAGTTTCTCGCCTAGCCGTTCCTACGAGCAGTACTTC. Its translation is CASSFSPSRSYEQYF.